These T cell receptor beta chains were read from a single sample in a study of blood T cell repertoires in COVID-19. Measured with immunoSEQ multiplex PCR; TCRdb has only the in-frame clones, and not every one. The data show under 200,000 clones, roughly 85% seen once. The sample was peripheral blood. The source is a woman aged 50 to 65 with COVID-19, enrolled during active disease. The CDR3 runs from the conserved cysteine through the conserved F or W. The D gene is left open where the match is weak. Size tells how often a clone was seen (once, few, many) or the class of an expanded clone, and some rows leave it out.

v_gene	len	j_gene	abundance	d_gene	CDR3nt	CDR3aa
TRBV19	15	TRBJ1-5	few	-	TGTGCCAGTAGTGTCCGACAGGCTGAGGTTCAGCCCCAGCATTTT	CASSVRQAEVQPQHF
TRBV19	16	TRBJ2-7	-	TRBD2	TGTGCCAGTAGTTCACCCGGACTAGCCAGCTCCTACGAGCAGTACTTC	CASSSPGLASSYEQYF
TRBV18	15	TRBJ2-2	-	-	TGTGCCAGCTCACCGGTACAGGAGAACACCGGGGAGCTGTTTTTT	CASSPVQENTGELFF
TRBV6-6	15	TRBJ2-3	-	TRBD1	TGTGCCAGCAGTTCCTCTGACAGGGCCAGTGATACGCAGTATTTT	CASSSSDRASDTQYF
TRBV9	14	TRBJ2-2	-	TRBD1	TGTGCCAGCAGCTTGCGGACAGGGCCCGGGGAGCTGTTTTTT	CASSLRTGPGELFF
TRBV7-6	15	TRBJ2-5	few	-	TGTGCCAGCAGCTTAGCAGCAGGGGCCGGGGAGACCCAGTACTTC	CASSLAAGAGETQYF
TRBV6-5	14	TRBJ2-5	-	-	TGTGCCAGCAGTTATTTCAGTTTTGCCGAGACCCAGTACTTC	CASSYFSFAETQYF
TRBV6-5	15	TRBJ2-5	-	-	TGTGCCAGCTATTCAGTGAGGGGGAACCAAGAGACCCAGTACTTC	CASYSVRGNQETQYF
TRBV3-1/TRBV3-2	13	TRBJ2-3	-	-	TGTGCCAGCAGCCAAGACTCCCCTTATACGCAGTATTTT	CASSQDSPYTQYF
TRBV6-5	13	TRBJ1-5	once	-	TGTGCCAGCAGCCCCTATACTAATCAGCCCCAGCATTTT	CASSPYTNQPQHF
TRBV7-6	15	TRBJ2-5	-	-	TGTGCCAGCAGCTTATTTGGCTGGCAGGGGAAGACCCAGTACTTC	CASSLFGWQGKTQYF
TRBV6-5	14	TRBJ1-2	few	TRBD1	TGTGCCAGCAGTCGCGACAGGGGGCCTGGTGGCTACACCTTC	CASSRDRGPGGYTF
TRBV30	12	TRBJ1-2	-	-	TGTGCCTGGAGGCCAGGGTACGGTGGCTACACCTTC	CAWRPGYGGYTF
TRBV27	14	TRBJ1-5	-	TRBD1	TGTGCCAGCAGTTTCGGACAGGGTAATCAGCCCCAGCATTTT	CASSFGQGNQPQHF
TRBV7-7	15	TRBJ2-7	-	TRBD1	TGTGCTAGCAGCCCATCGACAGGGGACCCCTACGAGCAGTACTTC	CASSPSTGDPYEQYF
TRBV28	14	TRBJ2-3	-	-	TGTGCCAGCAGTGGGTACAGGCGCACAGATACGCAGTATTTT	CASSGYRRTDTQYF
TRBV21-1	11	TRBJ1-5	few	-	TGTGCCAGCAGCGGGGGAGGACCCCAGCATTTT	CASSGGGPQHF
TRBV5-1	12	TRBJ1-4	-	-	TGCGCCAGCAGCCGAGGAGGTGAAAAACTGTTTTTT	CASSRGGEKLFF
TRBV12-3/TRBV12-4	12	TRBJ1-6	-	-	TGTGCCAGCAGCCCCCTTAATTCACCCCTCCACTTT	CASSPLNSPLHF
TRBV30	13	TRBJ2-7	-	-	TGTGCCTGGAGTGGGTTCGGGTCCTACGAGCAGTACTTC	CAWSGFGSYEQYF
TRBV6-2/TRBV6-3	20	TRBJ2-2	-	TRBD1	TGTGCCAGCAGTTACTCAGATGGCTCAGGGGGCCCTATGAACACCGGGGAGCTGTTTTTT	CASSYSDGSGGPMNTGELFF
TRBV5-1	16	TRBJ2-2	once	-	TGCGCCAGCAGCTTGCCTCAGGGATATGGGACCGGGGAGCTGTTTTTT	CASSLPQGYGTGELFF
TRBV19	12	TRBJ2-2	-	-	TGTGCCAGTACCCCGGGGACCGGGGAGCTGTTTTTT	CASTPGTGELFF
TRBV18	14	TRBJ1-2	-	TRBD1	TGTGCCAGCTCTCACGGACAGGAGGGGTATGGCTACACCTTC	CASSHGQEGYGYTF
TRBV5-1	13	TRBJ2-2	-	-	TGCGCCAGCAGAACGGGGAACACCGGGGAGCTGTTTTTT	CASRTGNTGELFF
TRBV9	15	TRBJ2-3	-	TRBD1	TGTGCCAGCAGCGTAAGGGGACAGAACACAGATACGCAGTATTTT	CASSVRGQNTDTQYF
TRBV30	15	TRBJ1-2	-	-	TGTGCCTGGAGCGGGGGGATAGGCATTAACTATGGCTACACCTTC	CAWSGGIGINYGYTF
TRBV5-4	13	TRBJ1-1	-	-	TGTGCCAGCAGCCCAGGGTGGTTGGCTGAAGCTTTCTTT	CASSPGWLAEAFF
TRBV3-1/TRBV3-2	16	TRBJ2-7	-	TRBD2	TGTGCCAGCAGCCAAAATGCCCCGGGACTAGTCTACGAGCAGTACTTC	CASSQNAPGLVYEQYF